Sequencing of this T cell receptor beta chain was carried out in a study of OX40 agonist ivuxolimab in advanced cancers. Across the study: Allowance was made for prior anti-PD-1, anti-PD-L1 or anti-CTLA-4 therapy, and approximately 40% had some. Three patients, one with hepatocellular carcinoma and two with cutaneous melanoma, responded partially. Overall study results and limits: Part of the nonresponder group also had normalized T-cell clonal expansion that was low.

The repertoire was sequenced with immunoSEQ multiplex PCR; TCRdb's copy has only in-frame clones and lacks some. The table lists around 77,000 clones, roughly 85% of them singletons, with 0.55% to 0.7% in the top ten. Comments on this clone: Its antigen remains unknown.

V shed 4 bases, J shed 2 bases, and the junction held 7 bases outside the gene matches. CDR1 is LGHNT and CDR2 is FRNRAP in the germline V gene. The CDR3 totals 17 residues. The sequence derives from an adult with an advanced solid tumor such as melanoma, head and neck, liver or kidney cancer. The gene calls are TRBV12-5 and TRBJ1-5; 11 bases map to TRBD1. The sequenced sample was CD4+ or CD8+ T cells sorted from blood, obtained in a trial of the OX40 agonist ivuxolimab. The CDR3 sequence: CASGWTTGQGGNQPQHF. The DNA of the CDR3 is TGTGCTAGTGGTTGGACGACGGGACAGGGGGGCAATCAGCCCCAGCATTTT.